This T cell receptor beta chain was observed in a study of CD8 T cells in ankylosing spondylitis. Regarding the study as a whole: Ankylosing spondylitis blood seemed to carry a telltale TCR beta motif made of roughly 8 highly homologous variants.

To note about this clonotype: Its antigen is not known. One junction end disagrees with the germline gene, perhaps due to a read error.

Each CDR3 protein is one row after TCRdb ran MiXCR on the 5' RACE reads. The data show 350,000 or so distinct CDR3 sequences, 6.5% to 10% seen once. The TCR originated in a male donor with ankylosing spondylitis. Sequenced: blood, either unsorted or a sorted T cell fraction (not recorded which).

CDR3 bases: TGTGCCAGCAGGGGGCCGAACACCGGGGGGCTGTTTTTT. Translating it yields CASRGPNTGGLFF. The chain couples TRBV7-9 to TRBJ2-2, with D possibly TRBD2 on 6 matching bases. This CDR3 has 13 amino acids. CDR1 and CDR2 from the germline V gene are SEHNR and FQNEAQ (reference sequence).